A selection of T cell receptor beta chains follows, all from one sample in a study of CD8 T cells in Susac syndrome. Each CDR3 protein is one row after TCRdb ran MiXCR on the immunoSEQ multiplex PCR reads. Among some 120,000 distinct CDR3 sequences listed, 94% were seen once. The material sequenced was CD4+ T cells from PBMCs. These receptors came from a human donor with multiple sclerosis. Each CDR3 is given with its conserved first and last residue. A D gene is named only where the DNA matches it firmly. The size field is filled for only some rows; it gives once, few, many or a size class.

TRBV30	NA	NA	TRBJ1-1	CAWGENTEAFF	TGTGCCTGGGGGGAGAACACTGAAGCTTTCTTT
TRBV4-1	NA	TRBD2	TRBJ2-5	CASSQESERGGLETQYF	TGCGCCAGCAGCCAAGAATCCGAGCGGGGGGGCTTGGAGACCCAGTACTTC
TRBV7-2	NA	NA	TRBJ2-3	CASSLVIRGSTDTQYF	TGTGCCAGCAGCTTAGTAATAAGGGGAAGCACAGATACGCAGTATTTT
TRBV20-1	NA	NA	TRBJ1-1	CSATENTEAFF	TGCAGTGCTACAGAGAACACTGAAGCTTTCTTT
TRBV2	NA	NA	TRBJ2-2	CASRAQANTGELFF	TGTGCCAGCAGAGCTCAGGCAAACACCGGGGAGCTGTTTTTT
TRBV29-1	once	TRBD1	TRBJ1-2	CSAAGTGLYGYTF	TGCAGCGCCGCCGGGACAGGGTTATATGGCTACACCTTC
TRBV18	NA	NA	TRBJ2-7	CASSPPGFQRHEQYF	TGTGCCAGCTCACCACCGGGGTTCCAAAGGCACGAGCAGTACTTC
TRBV3-1	NA	NA	TRBJ1-6	CASSQSGAYNSPLHF	TGTGCCAGCAGCCAGTCCGGCGCCTATAATTCACCCCTCCACTTT
TRBV9	NA	NA	TRBJ2-7	CASAPQAGEQYF	TGTGCCAGCGCCCCCCAGGCTGGAGAGCAGTACTTC
TRBV7-3	NA	NA	TRBJ2-1	CASSSSELNEQFF	TGTGCCAGCAGCTCTTCGGAGCTGAATGAGCAGTTCTTC
TRBV6-1	NA	TRBD1	TRBJ2-1	CASSLWTGGTYNEQFF	TGTGCCAGCAGTCTTTGGACAGGGGGGACTTACAATGAGCAGTTCTTC
TRBV29-1	NA	TRBD1	TRBJ2-7	CSASGTGKIYEQYF	TGCAGCGCCTCCGGGACAGGGAAGATTTACGAGCAGTACTTC
TRBV5-4	NA	TRBD2	TRBJ2-1	CASSMTSVSYNEQFF	TGTGCCAGCAGCATGACTAGCGTATCCTACAATGAGCAGTTCTTC
TRBV9	NA	NA	TRBJ1-2	CASSTGRFYGYTF	TGTGCCAGCAGCACCGGGAGGTTCTATGGCTACACCTTC
TRBV5-4	NA	NA	TRBJ2-7	CASSSAGYEQYF	TGTGCCAGCAGCTCGGCAGGCTACGAGCAGTACTTC
TRBV12-3/TRBV12-4	once	NA	TRBJ1-5	CASSREFNQPQHF	TGTGCCAGCAGTCGGGAGTTCAATCAGCCCCAGCATTTT
TRBV20-1	NA	TRBD1	TRBJ1-2	CSASDRASGYTF	TGCAGTGCCTCAGACAGGGCAAGTGGCTACACCTTC
TRBV5-1	NA	TRBD1	TRBJ2-3	CASRSGTGSTDTQYF	TGCGCCAGCAGATCCGGGACAGGGAGCACAGATACGCAGTATTTT
TRBV6-1	NA	NA	TRBJ2-2	CASTHKFRVNTGELFF	TGTGCCAGCACACACAAGTTCAGGGTTAACACCGGGGAGCTGTTTTTT
TRBV12-3/TRBV12-4	NA	NA	TRBJ2-2	CASSLGRTGELFF	TGTGCCAGCAGTTTGGGGCGAACCGGGGAGCTGTTTTTT
TRBV5-1	NA	NA	TRBJ1-1	CASSVDTTNTEAFF	TGCGCCAGCAGCGTGGACACAACGAACACTGAAGCTTTCTTT
TRBV12-3/TRBV12-4	few	NA	TRBJ2-2	CASSLAGGPNTGELFF	TGTGCCAGCAGTTTAGCGGGAGGCCCGAACACCGGGGAGCTGTTTTTT